A selection of T cell receptor beta chains follows, all from one sample in a study of CD8+ T cells in alopecia areata. Clones were read by immunoSEQ multiplex PCR, and TCRdb kept only the in-frame ones, dropping some. Of 250,000 or so clones in the sample, 67% are singletons; the top ten hold 1% to 1.5%. The material sequenced was CD4+ T cells sorted from blood, taken at week 0. The receptor set was obtained from a human donor with alopecia areata. Each CDR3 is given with its conserved first and last residue. Each record gives: J gene, D gene, V gene, clone size, CDR3 DNA, CDR3 protein. D genes are given only for firm matches. Clone size, where shown, is once, few, many, or a class for clones that have expanded.

TRBJ2-7 | NA | TRBV5-1 | few | TGCGCCAGCAGCGAGGCCCTGGGAGGCTACGAGCAGTACTTC | CASSEALGGYEQYF
TRBJ2-7 | NA | TRBV30 | few | TGTGCCTGGAGTGCGGCGTACGAGCAGTACTTC | CAWSAAYEQYF
TRBJ1-1 | NA | TRBV4-3 | NA | TGCGCCAGCAGCCAAGATTCAGCTTACACTGAAGCTTTCTTT | CASSQDSAYTEAFF
TRBJ2-7 | NA | TRBV30 | few | TGTGCCTGGAGTGTTGGACCCTACGAGCAGTACTTC | CAWSVGPYEQYF
TRBJ2-7 | NA | TRBV30 | NA | TGTGCCTGGAATAAGGGGACATCCAAAGCCTACGAGCAGTACTTC | CAWNKGTSKAYEQYF
TRBJ2-3 | NA | TRBV18 | few | TGTGCCAGCTCACCACCGACAGCGCTGGCGGATACGCAGTATTTT | CASSPPTALADTQYF
TRBJ2-7 | NA | TRBV29-1 | NA | TGCAGCATCGCCCAGCGGAGCTCCTACGAGCAGTACTTC | CSIAQRSSYEQYF
TRBJ2-1 | NA | TRBV29-1 | NA | TGCAGCGTCCACCTTCGACAGGAGCAGTTCTTC | CSVHLRQEQFF
TRBJ1-1 | TRBD1 | TRBV5-4 | NA | TGTGCCAGCAGCTTGACAGGGGACACTGAAGCTTTCTTT | CASSLTGDTEAFF
TRBJ1-1 | NA | TRBV5-1 | NA | TGCGCCAGCAGCTTGGGGGGCACAACGAACACTGAAGCTTTCTTT | CASSLGGTTNTEAFF
TRBJ2-3 | NA | TRBV27 | NA | TGTGCCAGCAGTCAACTAGCAAGGAGGGATACGCAGTATTTT | CASSQLARRDTQYF
TRBJ2-3 | TRBD2 | TRBV4-1 | NA | TGCGCCAGCAGCCAAGTCAGGGCTAGCGGGGGGGTTTCGACGCAGTATTTT | CASSQVRASGGVSTQYF
TRBJ1-2 | NA | TRBV5-6 | NA | TGTGCCAGCAGCGGGCGGACAGAGTATGGCTACACCTTC | CASSGRTEYGYTF
TRBJ1-5 | NA | TRBV6-5 | NA | TGTGCCAGCAGTCCCGACAGTTATAGCAATCAGCCCCAGCATTTT | CASSPDSYSNQPQHF
TRBJ2-1 | NA | TRBV13 | few | TGTGCCAGCAGCTTAGGCGCAGGCTCCTACAATGAGCAGTTCTTC | CASSLGAGSYNEQFF
TRBJ2-5 | NA | TRBV5-1 | NA | TGCGCCAGCAGCTCCCCCCAGGAGACCCAGTACTTC | CASSSPQETQYF